Presented here are 28 T cell receptor beta chains from one specimen sequenced in a study of OX40 agonist ivuxolimab in advanced cancers. Generated by immunoSEQ multiplex PCR, the TCRdb table keeps only in-frame clones and is missing some. The sample lists about 25,000 clones, just over 85% seen once, with around 40% in the top ten. The input for sequencing was CD4+ or CD8+ T cells sorted from blood, taken in a trial of the OX40 agonist ivuxolimab. The receptors were gathered from an adult with an advanced solid tumor such as melanoma, head and neck, liver or kidney cancer.

Turning to this clone: The junction and the germline gene differ at one end; a read error may be behind it. The chain employs TRBV7-7 and TRBJ2-5, with a weak D call TRBD2 (5 bases). The CDR3 has 14 residues. From germline, CDR1 is SSHAT and CDR2 FNYEAQ (reference sequence). The CDR3 bases are TGTGCTAGCAGCTTAGGTCCGGGACAAGAGACCCAGTACTTC. This codes for CASSLGPGQETQYF.

This clone appeared once. V gene TRBV7-9 combines with J gene TRBJ2-1, with 13 nucleotides matching TRBD2. V lost 6 bases and J lost 8; bases outside the gene matches: 13. This CDR3 contains 17 residues. CDR1 and CDR2 (germline): SEHNR, FQNEAQ (reference sequence). CDR3 nucleotide sequence: TGTGCCAGCAGGACAGGGAGACTAGCGGGGGGCGTCCATGAGCAGTTCTTC. This encodes CASRTGRLAGGVHEQFF.

The chain carries TRBV7-9 and TRBJ2-3, with 10 positions matching TRBD2. This CDR3 is built from 17 residues. V lost 5 bases and J lost 3; bases outside the gene matches: 11. Germline CDR1 reads SEHNR; CDR2 reads FQNEAQ (reference sequence). CDR3 nucleotide sequence: TGTGCCAGCAGCCCACCTCCGCTAGCGGGGGAAACAGATACGCAGTATTTT. Translated: CASSPPPLAGETDTQYF.

This rearrangement joins TRBV7-9 to TRBJ1-6; the D gene is possibly TRBD1 (6 bases). Per germline, CDR1 SEHNR and CDR2 FQNEAQ (reference sequence). The CDR3 runs to 16 residues. Trimming stripped 5 bases from V and 4 bases from J, with 15 bases between. CDR3 residues: CASSPGGTPYNSPLHF. DNA of the CDR3: TGTGCCAGCAGCCCGGGGGGGACACCTTATAATTCACCCCTCCACTTT.

The rearrangement joins TRBV7-2 to TRBJ1-5, with D hard to call. CDR3 length: 13 residues. Between the trimmed V and J ends, which lost 5 bases and 8 bases, there was a span of 13 bases. CDR1 SGHTA and CDR2 FQGNSA come from the germline V gene. This CDR3 is CASSQDLTEPQHF. For the CDR3, the DNA is TGTGCCAGCAGCCAAGATTTAACGGAGCCCCAGCATTTT.

This clone has a single count. The V and J genes are TRBV4-2 and TRBJ2-5; D unclear. Germline assignment: CDR1 LGHNA and CDR2 YNFKEQ. The CDR3 contains 14 residues. V lost 0 bases, J lost 2 bases, and 7 bases lay in between. The CDR3 DNA reads TGTGCCAGCAGCCAAGATTTAGAACAAGAGACCCAGTACTTC. Translation gives CASSQDLEQETQYF.

The chain has TRBV2 and TRBJ2-4, with D perhaps TRBD1 (5 bases). From germline, CDR1 is SNHLY and CDR2 FYNNEI. V was trimmed by 7 bases and J by 9 bases, leaving 16 bases between them. This CDR3 comprises 13 residues. The CDR3: CASNEGVTGIQYF. As DNA, the CDR3 is TGTGCCAGCAACGAAGGGGTCACAGGCATTCAGTACTTC.

The sample holds one count of this clone. The chain recombines TRBV27 with TRBJ1-5, with a weak D call TRBD1 (6 bases). Trimming cost V 6 bases and J 7 bases, with 13 bases left between them. The CDR3 loop spans 13 amino acids. Germline V gene sequence: CDR1 MNHEY, CDR2 SMNVEV (reference sequence). The CDR3 loop is CASREIRGQPQHF. In nucleotides, the CDR3 is TGTGCCAGCAGGGAAATCAGGGGCCAGCCCCAGCATTTT.

V gene TRBV7-9 combines with J gene TRBJ2-3; D is perhaps TRBD2 (7 bases). V was shortened by 6 bases and J by 2 bases, with 21 bases between the two germline ends. This CDR3 has 17 amino acids. Germline V lookup: CDR1 SEHNR, CDR2 FQNEAQ (reference sequence). In DNA, the CDR3 is TGTGCCAGCAGGCCCCTGGGGGGGCTGATGGACACAGATACGCAGTATTTT. Its protein product is CASRPLGGLMDTDTQYF.

This sequence joins TRBV7-2 and TRBJ2-3; D is uncertain. Germline CDR1 SGHTA, CDR2 FQGNSA. V was shortened by 2 bases and J by 2 bases, with 2 bases between the two germline ends. This CDR3 region has 12 residues. The CDR3 loop is CASSLFTDTQYF. The CDR3 DNA reads as TGTGCCAGCAGCTTATTCACAGATACGCAGTATTTT. Full variable domain (missing parts from reference TRBV7-2 and TRBJ2-3): GAGVSQSPSNKVTEKGKDVELRCDPISGHTALYWYRQSLGQGLEFLIYFQGNSAPDKSGLPSDRFSAERTGGSVSTLTIQRTQQEDSAVYLCASSLFTDTQYFGPGTRLTVL.

This clone was found once. This rearrangement joins TRBV5-6 to TRBJ2-3, with 8 positions matching TRBD2. Looked up from germline, CDR1 is SGHDT and CDR2 is YYEEEE. V was clipped by 5 bases and J by 0 bases; unmatched bases: 11. This CDR3 has 17 residues. In DNA, the CDR3 is TGTGCCAGCAGTTCGGGACTAGGAATTTCTAGCACAGATACGCAGTATTTT. Translation: CASSSGLGISSTDTQYF.

V and J are TRBV11-2 and TRBJ2-7; possible D gene TRBD2, 6 bases. Germline V gene lookup returns CDR1 SGHAT and CDR2 FQNNGV. This CDR3 is built from 15 residues. V was cut by 0 bases and J by 3 bases, with 12 bases left in between. The CDR3, as DNA: TGTGCCAGCAGCTTAGATCCGGCGGGGCTCTACGAGCAGTACTTC. Protein product: CASSLDPAGLYEQYF. The variable domain in full, with the rest retrieved from reference TRBV11-2 and TRBJ2-7, is EAGVAQSPRYKIIEKRQSVAFWCNPISGHATLYWYQQILGQGPKLLIQFQNNGVVDDSQLPKDRFSAERLKGVDSTLKIQPAKLEDSAVYLCASSLDPAGLYEQYFGPGTRLTVT.

The sample holds one count of this clone. The chain combines TRBV7-9 with TRBJ2-7; 13 bases agree with TRBD2. The CDR3 has 16 amino acids. The germline CDR1 and CDR2 sequences are SEHNR and FQNEAQ (reference sequence). Germline trimming cut 5 bases from V and 4 bases from J; bases unmatched to any gene: 8. This chain's CDR3 is CASSPGTSGEKYEQYF. The DNA of the CDR3 is TGTGCCAGCAGCCCAGGGACTAGCGGGGAGAAATACGAGCAGTACTTC.

The J gene is TRBJ2-7, the V gene TRBV7-9; TRBD2 might be the D (7 bases). Germline V lookup: CDR1 SEHNR, CDR2 FQNEAQ (reference sequence). CDR3 length: 14 residues. Trimming cost V 1 base and J 5 bases, with 12 bases left between them. The CDR3 region is CASSLEGGLHEQYF. The CDR3 bases are TGTGCCAGCAGCTTAGAGGGGGGACTACACGAGCAGTACTTC.

CDR3 residues: CASSLNSGNIQYF. The CDR3 DNA is TGTGCCAGCAGTTTAAACTCCGGAAACATTCAGTACTTC. The rearrangement uses TRBV27 and TRBJ2-4; D remains ambiguous. CDR3 size: 13 residues. V lost 2 bases to trimming and J lost 6 bases, with 8 bases between them. Germline V CDR1 and CDR2: MNHEY, SMNVEV (reference sequence).

The rearrangement uses TRBV9 and TRBJ1-2; D possibly corresponds to TRBD1 (6 bases). The ends were cut back, 2 bases at V and 4 bases at J, with 15 bases in the middle. The CDR3 has 15 residues. Germline assignment: CDR1 SGDLS and CDR2 YYNGEE. The CDR3 DNA reads TGTGCCAGCAGCGTGGACTCAGGGGAACTCTATGGCTACACCTTC. Translating it yields CASSVDSGELYGYTF.

This chain joins TRBV2 and TRBJ1-5; 10 nucleotides agree with TRBD1. The CDR3 has 15 amino acids. V shed 6 bases, J shed 6 bases, and the junction held 8 bases outside the gene matches. Germline V gene data show CDR1 as SNHLY and CDR2 as FYNNEI. The CDR3 DNA follows: TGTGCCAGCAGATTGACAGGGGGCGAAGGTCAGCCCCAGCATTTT. This gives the protein CASRLTGGEGQPQHF.

This chain joins TRBV6-5 and TRBJ2-2; no firm D call. The V end was cut by 0 bases, the J end by 4 bases, with 3 bases between. This CDR3 has 13 amino acids. Germline CDR1 is MNHEY and CDR2 is SVGAGI. The chain's CDR3 is CASSYSGTGELFF. CDR3 sequence (DNA): TGTGCCAGCAGTTACTCGGGCACCGGGGAGCTGTTTTTT.

The rearrangement joins TRBV2 to TRBJ2-7, with D possibly being TRBD2 (5 bases). From germline, CDR1 is SNHLY and CDR2 FYNNEI. CDR3 length: 15 residues. V lost 3 bases and J 2 bases, leaving 14 bases between the germline ends. CDR3 bases: TGTGCCAGCAGTGAGGTAGGGCTAGCAGCCTACGAGCAGTACTTC. It specifies CASSEVGLAAYEQYF.

By sample fraction, this clone is medium-sized (0.01 to 0.1%). The chain carries TRBV28 and TRBJ1-1; D perhaps matches TRBD1 (6 bases). CDR1 MDHEN and CDR2 SYDVKM come from the germline V gene. CDR3 length: 15 residues. The V end was cut by 6 bases, the J end by 0 bases, with 14 bases between. CDR3 sequence: CASSNLDRMNTEAFF. CDR3 nucleotides: TGTGCCAGCAGCAATCTTGACAGGATGAACACTGAAGCTTTCTTT.

The chain employs TRBV6-1 and TRBJ2-3, with D maybe TRBD1 (7 bases). The CDR3 spans 15 residues. V was cut by 4 bases and J by 4 bases, with 15 bases left in between. Looked up from germline, CDR1 is MNHNS and CDR2 is SASEGT. The CDR3 here is CASSGSSGGPDTQYF. The DNA for the CDR3 is TGTGCCAGCAGTGGGAGTTCAGGGGGGCCAGATACGCAGTATTTT.

The chain combines TRBV10-3 with TRBJ1-2, with D perhaps TRBD1 (6 bases). There are 13 residues in the CDR3. V dropped 3 bases and J dropped 8 bases, with 13 bases sitting between them. Germline CDR1 ENHRY, CDR2 SYGVKD. The CDR3 coding sequence is TGTGCCATCAGTGACCCGGACAGTTACGGCTACACCTTC. This translates into CAISDPDSYGYTF.

The chain is built from TRBV19 and TRBJ2-1; D gene unclear. Trimming took off 5 bases at V and 8 bases at J, with 10 bases between the two ends. Germline V gene lookup returns CDR1 LNHDA and CDR2 SQIVND (reference sequence). The CDR3 loop spans 12 amino acids. CDR3 region: CASSPGSHEQFF. The CDR3 nucleotides are TGTGCCAGTAGTCCCGGTTCTCATGAGCAGTTCTTC.

The rearrangement uses TRBV11-2 and TRBJ1-2; D not resolved. The germline gives CDR1 SGHAT, CDR2 FQNNGV. Deletions cut 2 bases from V and 4 bases from J, with 11 bases between. This CDR3 comprises 14 residues. CDR3 sequence reads: CASSLNPRAYGYTF. In DNA, the CDR3 is TGTGCCAGCAGCTTAAATCCACGGGCCTATGGCTACACCTTC.

This chain links TRBV27 with TRBJ2-5; 8 bases are shared with TRBD1. The CDR3 has 17 residues. Trimming removed 2 bases from V and 4 bases from J; junction bases left unmatched: 12. CDR1 and CDR2 (germline): MNHEY, SMNVEV (reference sequence). The CDR3 is CASSLGAGGIRGETQYF. The CDR3 DNA reads as TGTGCCAGCAGTTTAGGGGCAGGGGGCATCAGGGGAGAGACCCAGTACTTC.

V usage is TRBV9 and J usage is TRBJ2-5; D unclear. Germline V CDR1 and CDR2: SGDLS, YYNGEE. V lost 4 bases and J lost 3, with 10 bases in between. The CDR3 has 13 residues. As DNA, the CDR3 is TGTGCCAGCAGCCCTCCATGGGAAGAGACCCAGTACTTC. It is translated as CASSPPWEETQYF.

This chain joins TRBV27 and TRBJ2-7; TRBD2 might be the D (5 bases). The CDR3 consists of 13 residues. From germline, CDR1 is MNHEY and CDR2 SMNVEV (reference sequence). Between the trimmed V and J ends, which lost 2 bases and 6 bases, there was a span of 11 bases. In DNA form, the CDR3 reads TGTGCCAGCAGTTTAGCGGCCAGCGGCGAGCAGTACTTC. Protein: CASSLAASGEQYF.

Judged by abundance, this clone is medium-sized (0.01 to 0.1%). This chain joins TRBV7-9 and TRBJ2-1, with D possibly TRBD2 on 6 matching bases. Germline assignment: CDR1 SEHNR and CDR2 FQNEAQ (reference sequence). Trimming removed 1 base at V and 6 bases at J, with 13 bases between. The CDR3 loop spans 15 amino acids. CDR3 sequence: CASSLVLAPLNEQFF. CDR3 DNA sequence: TGTGCCAGCAGCTTAGTCCTAGCGCCCCTCAATGAGCAGTTCTTC.